This TCR beta chain was identified during a study of PD-1 blockade in classical Hodgkin lymphoma. Every patient experienced relapse after autologous stem cell transplantation, and brentuximab vedotin exposure varied. The study, taken as a whole, reports: Diminished baseline TCR diversity has been reported in newly diagnosed patients relative to healthy donors. Compared with baseline, CD4+ but not CD8+ TCR diversity had risen significantly by C4D1. Although disease activity or prior therapy may be involved, causes of the repertoire differences remain undefined. Those starting nivolumab under 1 year post-ASCT were excluded.

Sequencing was performed with immunoSEQ multiplex PCR; in TCRdb, only in-frame clones are kept and a portion is missing. The sample lists more than 90,000 clones, about 89% occurring once. To note about this clone: Its antigen is currently unknown.

Looked up from germline, CDR1 is MNHNY and CDR2 is SVGAGI (reference sequence). V was shortened by 6 bases and J by 5 bases, with 14 bases between the two germline ends. The CDR3 consists of 13 residues. The chain combines TRBV6-6 with TRBJ2-7; weak D call: TRBD1 (5 bases). Specimen: peripheral blood mononuclear cells (PBMCs), collected before the second cycle of nivolumab. This clonotype originated in a human donor with classical Hodgkin lymphoma. CDR3 region: CASSGQGAHEQYF. Written as DNA, the CDR3 is TGTGCCAGCAGCGGGCAAGGGGCCCACGAGCAGTACTTC.